Below, one T cell receptor (beta chain) is given with its context. The antigen remains unidentified. At one boundary the junction diverges from the germline segment, which might be a read error. This entry comes from a study of shared clonotypes between healthy human individuals. Points from the study as a whole: Blood was the only sampled material, and tissue repertoires likely differ.

It was on ten immunoSEQ deep assay plates that unsorted PBMC DNA was sequenced. Produced via immunoSEQ multiplex PCR; TCRdb's table is partial and in-frame only. This table has approximately 500,000 clones, more than 65% appearing once. The CDR3 length is 11 residues. Germline V gene sequence: CDR1 MRHNA, CDR2 SNTAGT. The receptor comes from a woman aged 40 to 55 in good health. Some clones in this sample may be carry-over from other donors' samples. Sequencing was done on a sample of PBMCs. The chain uses TRBV6-4 and TRBJ2-4, with no clear D. DNA of the CDR3: TGTGCCAGCAGTGACTCTTCATTTAGAGACTTC. It translates to CASSDSSFRDF.